Included here is one TCR beta chain sequence, with context. This specimen belongs to a study of blood T cell repertoires in COVID-19. Study at large: The United States, Italy and Spain provided the acute and convalescent COVID-19 samples. In each case, the material was cDNA or gDNA derived from T cells, B-cell-depleted T cells, or PBMCs.

Method: immunoSEQ multiplex PCR; TCRdb's copy keeps in-frame clones and lacks some. The data contain under 350,000 clones, around 78% of them singletons. The TCR was taken from a man in his sixties who had recovered from COVID-19. The sequenced sample was peripheral blood.

CDR3 coding DNA: TGTGCCAGCAGCCAAGCCAGCGGGAGTGCAGATACGCAGTATTTT. Translating it yields CASSQASGSADTQYF. The V gene is TRBV3-1 (or the pseudogene TRBV3-2), the J gene TRBJ2-3, with 8 bases fitting TRBD2. The trim removed 1 base at V and 4 bases at J, leaving 4 bases unmatched. Germline values: CDR1 LGHDT, CDR2 YNNKEL (reference sequence). CDR3 length: 15 amino acids.